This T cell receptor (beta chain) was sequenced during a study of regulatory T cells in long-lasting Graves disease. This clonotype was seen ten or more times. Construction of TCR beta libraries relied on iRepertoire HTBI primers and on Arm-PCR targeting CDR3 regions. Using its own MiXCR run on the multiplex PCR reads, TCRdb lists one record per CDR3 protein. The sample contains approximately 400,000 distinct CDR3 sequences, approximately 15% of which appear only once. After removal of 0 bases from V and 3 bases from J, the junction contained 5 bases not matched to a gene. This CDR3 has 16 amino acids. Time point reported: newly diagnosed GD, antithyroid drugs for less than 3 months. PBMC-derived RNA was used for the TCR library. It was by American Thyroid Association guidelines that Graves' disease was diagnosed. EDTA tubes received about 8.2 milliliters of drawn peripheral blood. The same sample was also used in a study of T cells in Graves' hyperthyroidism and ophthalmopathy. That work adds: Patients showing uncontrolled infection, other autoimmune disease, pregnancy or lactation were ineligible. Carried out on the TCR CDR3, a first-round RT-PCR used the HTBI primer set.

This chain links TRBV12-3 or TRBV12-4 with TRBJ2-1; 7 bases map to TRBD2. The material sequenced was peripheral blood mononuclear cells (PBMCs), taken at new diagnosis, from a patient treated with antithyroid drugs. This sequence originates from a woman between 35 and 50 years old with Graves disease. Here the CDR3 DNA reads TGTGCCAGCAGTTTAGCGAGGCTAGCGGTCTACAATGAGCAGTTCTTC. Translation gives CASSLARLAVYNEQFF.